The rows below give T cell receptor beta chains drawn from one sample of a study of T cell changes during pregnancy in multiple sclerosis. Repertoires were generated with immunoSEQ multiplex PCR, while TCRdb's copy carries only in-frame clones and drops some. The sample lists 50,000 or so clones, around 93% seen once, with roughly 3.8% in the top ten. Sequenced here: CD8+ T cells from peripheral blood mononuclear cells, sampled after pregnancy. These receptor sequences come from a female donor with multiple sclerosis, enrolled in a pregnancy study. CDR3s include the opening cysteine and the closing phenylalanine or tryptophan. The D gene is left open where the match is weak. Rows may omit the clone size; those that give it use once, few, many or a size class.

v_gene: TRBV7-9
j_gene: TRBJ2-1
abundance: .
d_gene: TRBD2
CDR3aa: CASSSRTSGSWDEQFF
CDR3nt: TGTGCCAGCAGCTCCCGGACTAGCGGGAGTTGGGATGAGCAGTTCTTC

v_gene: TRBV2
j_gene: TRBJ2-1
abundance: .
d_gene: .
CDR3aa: CASSPGGNDARAYNEQFF
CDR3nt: TGTGCCAGCAGCCCCGGAGGGAATGATGCACGCGCCTACAATGAGCAGTTCTTC

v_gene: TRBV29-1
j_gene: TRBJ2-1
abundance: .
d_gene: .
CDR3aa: CSVEGRNEQFF
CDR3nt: TGCAGCGTTGAAGGCAGGAATGAGCAGTTCTTC

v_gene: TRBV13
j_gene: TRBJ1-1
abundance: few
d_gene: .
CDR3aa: CATSTANTEAFF
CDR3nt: TGTGCCACCTCGACAGCGAACACTGAAGCTTTCTTT

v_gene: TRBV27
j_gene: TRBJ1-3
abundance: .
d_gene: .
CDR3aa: CASRGASGNTIYF
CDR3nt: TGTGCCAGCAGGGGAGCCTCTGGAAACACCATATATTTT

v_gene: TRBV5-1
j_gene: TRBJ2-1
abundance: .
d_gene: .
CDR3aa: CASSLQSPPYNEQFF
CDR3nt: TGCGCCAGCAGCTTGCAGTCCCCCCCCTACAATGAGCAGTTCTTC

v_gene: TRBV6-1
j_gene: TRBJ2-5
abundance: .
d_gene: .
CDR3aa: CASRTGGDMETQYF
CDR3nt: TGTGCCAGCAGGACAGGAGGTGACATGGAGACCCAGTACTTC

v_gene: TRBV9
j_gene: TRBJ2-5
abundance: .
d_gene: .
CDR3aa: CASSVGAGRETQYF
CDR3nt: TGTGCCAGCAGCGTAGGGGCAGGGAGGGAGACCCAGTACTTC

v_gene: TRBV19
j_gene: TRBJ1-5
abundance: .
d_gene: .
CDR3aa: CASSIGGHSNQPQHF
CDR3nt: TGTGCCAGTAGTATAGGAGGCCATAGCAATCAGCCCCAGCATTTT

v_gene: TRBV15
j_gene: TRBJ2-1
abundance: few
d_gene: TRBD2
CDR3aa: CATSSGTSGSYNEQFF
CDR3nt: TGTGCCACCAGCAGCGGGACTAGCGGGAGTTACAATGAGCAGTTCTTC

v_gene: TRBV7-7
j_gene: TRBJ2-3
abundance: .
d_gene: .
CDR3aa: CASSLAHRDTQYF
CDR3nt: TGTGCCAGCAGCTTAGCCCACAGGGATACGCAGTATTTT

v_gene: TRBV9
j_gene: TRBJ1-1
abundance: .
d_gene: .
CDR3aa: CASSVDVNSEAFF
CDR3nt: TGTGCCAGCAGCGTAGACGTCAACAGTGAAGCTTTCTTT

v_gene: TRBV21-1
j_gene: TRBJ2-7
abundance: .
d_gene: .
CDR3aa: CASSKNEGSPRIYEQYF
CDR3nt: TGTGCCAGCAGCAAAAACGAGGGTTCCCCCCGCATCTACGAGCAGTACTTC

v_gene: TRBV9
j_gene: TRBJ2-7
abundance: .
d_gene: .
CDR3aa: CASSVGGDSPKQYF
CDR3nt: TGTGCCAGCAGCGTAGGCGGGGACTCCCCCAAGCAGTACTTC

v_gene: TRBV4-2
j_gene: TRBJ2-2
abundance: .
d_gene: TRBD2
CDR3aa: CASSLSFSGGNTGELFF
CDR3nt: TGTGCCAGCAGCCTATCGTTTAGCGGGGGTAACACCGGGGAGCTGTTTTTT

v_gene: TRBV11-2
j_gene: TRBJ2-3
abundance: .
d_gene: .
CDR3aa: CASSFRRRGADTQYF
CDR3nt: TGTGCCAGCAGCTTTCGACGGCGGGGAGCAGATACGCAGTATTTT

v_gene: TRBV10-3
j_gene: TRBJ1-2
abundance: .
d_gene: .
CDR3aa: CAISEVSGYGYTF
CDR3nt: TGTGCCATCAGTGAGGTCTCCGGGTATGGCTACACCTTC

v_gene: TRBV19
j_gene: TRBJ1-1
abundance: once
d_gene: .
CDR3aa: CASSIDQAGANTEAFF
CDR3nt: TGTGCCAGTAGTATAGATCAGGCAGGGGCGAACACTGAAGCTTTCTTT

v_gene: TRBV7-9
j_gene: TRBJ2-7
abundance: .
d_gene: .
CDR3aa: CASLGGSYEQYF
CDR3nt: TGTGCCAGCCTGGGGGGTTCCTACGAGCAGTACTTC

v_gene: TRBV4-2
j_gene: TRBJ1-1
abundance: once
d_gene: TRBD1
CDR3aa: CASSQAPQGANTEAFF
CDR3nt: TGTGCCAGCAGCCAAGCCCCACAGGGGGCCAACACTGAAGCTTTCTTT

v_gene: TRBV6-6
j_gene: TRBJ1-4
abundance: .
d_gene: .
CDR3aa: CASTPAGSNEKLFF
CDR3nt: TGTGCCAGCACCCCCGCGGGGTCTAATGAAAAACTGTTTTTT

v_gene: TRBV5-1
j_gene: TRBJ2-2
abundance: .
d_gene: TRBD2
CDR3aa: CASSTGGVNTGELFF
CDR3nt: TGCGCCAGCAGCACCGGGGGGGTGAACACCGGGGAGCTGTTTTTT

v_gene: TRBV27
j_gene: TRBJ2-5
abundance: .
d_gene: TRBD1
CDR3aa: CASGQGGETQYF
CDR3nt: TGTGCCAGTGGACAGGGAGGAGAGACCCAGTACTTC

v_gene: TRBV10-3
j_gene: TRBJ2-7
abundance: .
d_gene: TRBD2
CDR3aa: CAISELAGREDF
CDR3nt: TGTGCCATCAGTGAGTTGGCAGGGCGGGAGGACTTC

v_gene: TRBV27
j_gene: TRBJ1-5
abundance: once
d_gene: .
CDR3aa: CASSLRGKGNQPQHF
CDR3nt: TGTGCCAGCAGTTTAAGGGGGAAGGGCAATCAGCCCCAGCATTTT

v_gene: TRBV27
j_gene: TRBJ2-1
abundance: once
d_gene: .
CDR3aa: CASSYSGTNSYNEQFF
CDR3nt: TGTGCCAGCAGTTACTCCGGGACAAACTCCTACAATGAGCAGTTCTTC

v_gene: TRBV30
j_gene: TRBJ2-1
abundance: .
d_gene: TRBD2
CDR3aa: CAWRGGERNEQFF
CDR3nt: TGTGCCTGGAGGGGGGGGGAAAGGAATGAGCAGTTCTTC

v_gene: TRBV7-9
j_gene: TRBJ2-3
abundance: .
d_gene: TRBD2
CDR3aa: CASSPRAGGLDTQYF
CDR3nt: TGTGCCAGCAGCCCCCGGGCCGGGGGGTTAGATACGCAGTATTTT

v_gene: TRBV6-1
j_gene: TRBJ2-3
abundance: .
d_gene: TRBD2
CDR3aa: CASSEVAGGPGTDTQYF
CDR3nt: TGTGCCAGCAGTGAGGTAGCGGGAGGGCCGGGCACAGATACGCAGTATTTT

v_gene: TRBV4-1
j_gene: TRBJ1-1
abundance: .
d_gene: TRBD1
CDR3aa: CASTTRGRTEAFF
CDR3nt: TGCGCCAGCACTACAAGGGGGCGGACTGAAGCTTTCTTT

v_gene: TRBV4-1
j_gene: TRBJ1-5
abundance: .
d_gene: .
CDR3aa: CASSPKPGIGNQPQHF
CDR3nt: TGCGCCAGCAGCCCAAAGCCAGGGATCGGGAATCAGCCCCAGCATTTT

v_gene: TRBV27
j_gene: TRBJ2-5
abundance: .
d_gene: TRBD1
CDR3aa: CASSLGVMGQGGETQYF
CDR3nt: TGTGCCAGCAGTTTAGGCGTAATGGGACAGGGCGGAGAGACCCAGTACTTC

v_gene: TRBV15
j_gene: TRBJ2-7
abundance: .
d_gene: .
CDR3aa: CATSKPTDIDYEQYF
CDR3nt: TGTGCCACCAGCAAGCCCACGGACATAGACTACGAGCAGTACTTC

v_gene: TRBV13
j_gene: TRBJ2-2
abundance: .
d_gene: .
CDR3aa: CASSRPWSGTGDGELFF
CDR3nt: TGTGCCAGCAGCAGGCCTTGGAGTGGGACGGGAGACGGGGAGCTGTTTTTT

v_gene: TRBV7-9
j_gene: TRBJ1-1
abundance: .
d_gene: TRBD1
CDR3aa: CASSLGQGLNTEAFF
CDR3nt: TGTGCCAGCAGCTTAGGACAGGGGCTGAACACTGAAGCTTTCTTT

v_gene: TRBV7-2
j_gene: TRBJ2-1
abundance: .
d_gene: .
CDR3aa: CASSPRAGQAPISEQFF
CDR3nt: TGTGCCAGCAGCCCCCGAGCGGGACAGGCCCCGATTAGTGAGCAGTTCTTC

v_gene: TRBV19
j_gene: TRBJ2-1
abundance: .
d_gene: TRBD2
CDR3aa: CASSLAGGPNEQFF
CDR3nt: TGTGCCAGTAGTTTAGCGGGGGGGCCCAATGAGCAGTTCTTC

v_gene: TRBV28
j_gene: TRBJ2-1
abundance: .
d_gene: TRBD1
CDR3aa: CASSLSTGGNNEQFF
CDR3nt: TGTGCCAGCAGTTTATCGACAGGGGGGAACAATGAGCAGTTCTTC

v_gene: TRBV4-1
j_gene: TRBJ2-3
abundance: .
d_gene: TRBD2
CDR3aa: CASSQVRTSGGSTDTQYF
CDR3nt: TGCGCCAGCAGCCAAGTCAGGACTAGCGGGGGGAGCACAGATACGCAGTATTTT

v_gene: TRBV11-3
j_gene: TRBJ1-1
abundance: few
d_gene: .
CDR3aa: CASSLSGNTEAFF
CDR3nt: TGTGCCAGCAGCTTATCAGGGAACACTGAAGCTTTCTTT

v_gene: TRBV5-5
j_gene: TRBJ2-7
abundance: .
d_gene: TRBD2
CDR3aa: CASRVAGFDEQYF
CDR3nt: TGTGCCAGCCGGGTAGCGGGCTTCGACGAGCAGTACTTC

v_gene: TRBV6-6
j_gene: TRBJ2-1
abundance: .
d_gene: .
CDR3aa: CASSYRQERPINEQFF
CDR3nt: TGTGCCAGCAGTTACCGACAGGAAAGACCTATCAATGAGCAGTTCTTC

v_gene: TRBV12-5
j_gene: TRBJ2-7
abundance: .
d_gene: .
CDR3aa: CASGFPGLGAYEQYF
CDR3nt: TGTGCTAGTGGTTTCCCGGGCCTAGGGGCCTACGAGCAGTACTTC

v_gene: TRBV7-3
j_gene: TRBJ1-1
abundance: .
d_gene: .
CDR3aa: CASSLGGGTEAFF
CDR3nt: TGTGCCAGCAGCTTAGGGGGGGGCACTGAAGCTTTCTTT

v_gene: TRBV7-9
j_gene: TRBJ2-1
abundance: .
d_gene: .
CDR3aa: CASSFVGGAYNEQFF
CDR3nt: TGTGCCAGCAGCTTTGTGGGAGGCGCCTACAATGAGCAGTTCTTC